The 20 T cell receptor beta chains in this list originate from one sample, sequenced in a study of OX40 agonist ivuxolimab in advanced cancers. The protocol was immunoSEQ multiplex PCR, while the TCRdb copy is restricted to in-frame clones and leaves out a portion. Altogether 70,000 to 95,000 clones are present, about 84% being singletons, with the ten largest covering approximately 6.9%. Sequences were derived from CD4+ or CD8+ T cells sorted from blood, sampled in a trial of the OX40 agonist ivuxolimab. Receptors originate from an adult with an advanced solid tumor such as melanoma, head and neck, liver or kidney cancer.

J is TRBJ1-2 and V is TRBV29-1; no reliable D call. This CDR3 is built from 12 residues. Trimming cost V 0 bases and J 3 bases, with 5 bases left between them. Germline lookup yields CDR1 SQVTM and CDR2 ANQGSEA. CDR3 loop: CSVEDLHYGYTF. The CDR3 coding sequence is TGCAGCGTTGAAGATCTTCACTATGGCTACACCTTC.

This chain uses TRBV6-6 with TRBJ2-1; 9 bases are a match to TRBD1. Germline V gene data show CDR1 as MNHNY and CDR2 as SVGAGI (reference sequence). J lost 7 bases, V lost 5 bases, and 9 bases had no gene match. The CDR3 sequence is 15 residues long. CDR3 protein: CASSTTGGWYNEQFF. In DNA, the CDR3 is TGTGCCAGCAGTACTACAGGGGGCTGGTATAATGAGCAGTTCTTC.

The chain joins TRBV5-1 to TRBJ2-3; weak D call: TRBD1 (5 bases). The CDR3 consists of 13 residues. The germline gives CDR1 SGHRS, CDR2 YFSETQ. V lost 4 bases to trimming and J lost 3 bases, with 9 bases between them. The CDR3 protein is CASSADMTDTQYF. The DNA for the CDR3 is TGCGCCAGCAGCGCGGACATGACAGATACGCAGTATTTT. Looking up the rest from reference TRBV5-1 and TRBJ2-3 gives the full variable domain: KAGVTQTPRYLIKTRGQQVTLSCSPISGHRSVSWYQQTPGQGLQFLFEYFSETQRNKGNFPGRFSGRQFSNSRSEMNVSTLELGDSALYLCASSADMTDTQYFGPGTRLTVL.

J is TRBJ2-7 and V is TRBV7-2; the D gene is possibly TRBD2 (6 bases). Germline loops: CDR1 SGHTA, CDR2 FQGNSA. Trimming removed 5 bases from V and 6 bases from J, with 20 bases in between. This CDR3 has 15 amino acids. The CDR3 DNA reads as TGTGCCAGCAGCCCACTTGGAGGGAGGATCCTCGAGCAGTACTTC. Translating gives CASSPLGGRILEQYF.

The rearrangement uses TRBV2 and TRBJ1-5; 8 nucleotides align to TRBD1. The length of the CDR3 is 15 residues. J was trimmed by 5 bases and V by 2 bases; bases with no gene match: 5. The germline gives CDR1 SNHLY, CDR2 FYNNEI. The CDR3 DNA reads TGTGCCAGCAGTGAATCCGGACAGGGTTATCAGCCCCAGCATTTT. The encoded protein is CASSESGQGYQPQHF.

This clone was detected a few times. The J gene is TRBJ1-5, the V gene TRBV7-8; D gene uncertain. Looked up from germline, CDR1 is SGHVS and CDR2 is FQNEAQ. Trimming stripped 6 bases from V and 4 bases from J, with 16 bases between. The CDR3 is 15 amino acids. The CDR3 spells CASSPFGWDNQPQHF. The CDR3 nucleotides read TGTGCCAGCAGTCCATTCGGGTGGGATAATCAGCCCCAGCATTTT. The full variable domain, rest sourced from reference TRBV7-8 and TRBJ1-5, is GAGVSQSPRYKVAKRGQDVALRCDPISGHVSLFWYQQALGQGPEFLTYFQNEAQLDKSGLPSDRFFAERPEGSVSTLKIQRTQQEDSAVYLCASSPFGWDNQPQHFGDGTRLSIL.

The CDR3 DNA follows: TGTGCCAGCAGTCCTAGCGGGGGGCATCGCGAGCAGTACTTC. This codes for CASSPSGGHREQYF. The V gene is TRBV27, the J gene TRBJ2-7; 11 bases line up with TRBD2. J lost 6 bases, V lost 5 bases, and 6 bases had no gene match. From germline, CDR1 is MNHEY and CDR2 SMNVEV (reference sequence). The CDR3 is 14 amino acids.

This clone was observed a handful of times. The chain recombines TRBV19 with TRBJ1-5; maybe TRBD1 (6 bases). V was cut by 6 bases and J by 3 bases, with 12 bases left in between. CDR3 length: 14 amino acids. Germline V lookup: CDR1 LNHDA, CDR2 SQIVND (reference sequence). The CDR3 coding sequence is TGTGCCAGTAGCAACAGGGTTATCAATCAGCCCCAGCATTTT. It is translated as CASSNRVINQPQHF.

This chain links TRBV9 with TRBJ2-3, with D maybe TRBD2 (5 bases). Germline assignment: CDR1 SGDLS and CDR2 YYNGEE. The V end lost 0 bases, the J end lost 0 bases, and 14 bases lay between the germline ends. The CDR3 consists of 17 residues. CDR3 nucleotide sequence: TGTGCCAGCAGCGTAGTGGCTAGCTACCATAGCACAGATACGCAGTATTTT. Translating gives CASSVVASYHSTDTQYF.

The CDR3 reads CASSSPGAGELFF. CDR3 DNA sequence: TGTGCCAGCAGCTCCCCGGGGGCGGGGGAGCTGTTTTTT. The chain couples TRBV7-3 to TRBJ2-2; the D gene could be TRBD1 or TRBD2 (6 bases each). CDR1 is SGHTA and CDR2 is FQGTGA in the germline V gene. Trimming cost V 4 bases and J 8 bases, with 11 bases left between them. The length of the CDR3 is 13 residues.

The V call is TRBV6-6, the J call TRBJ1-4; a possible D gene is TRBD1 (5 bases). CDR1 MNHNY and CDR2 SVGAGI come from the germline V gene (reference sequence). Trimming stripped 5 bases from V and 7 bases from J, with 8 bases between. CDR3 length: 12 residues. CDR3: CASSPGAEKLFF. CDR3 sequence (DNA): TGTGCCAGCAGTCCCGGGGCTGAAAAACTGTTTTTT.

The chain joins TRBV7-9 to TRBJ2-7; TRBD1 agrees at 7 bases. The CDR3 spans 13 residues. With V trimmed by 1 base and J by 3 bases, 0 bases remained unmatched. CDR1 and CDR2 (germline): SEHNR, FQNEAQ (reference sequence). CDR3 DNA sequence: TGTGCCAGCAGCTTAGGGGACAGCTACGAGCAGTACTTC. Encoded protein: CASSLGDSYEQYF.

V and J are TRBV6-5 and TRBJ2-7; the D gene could be TRBD1 or TRBD2 (5 bases each). CDR1 is MNHEY and CDR2 is SVGAGI in the germline V gene. The CDR3 contains 15 residues. V lost 5 bases and J lost 2, with 16 bases in between. The CDR3 region is CASSLGTFSPYEQYF. The CDR3 DNA reads as TGTGCCAGCAGTCTAGGGACCTTTTCTCCCTACGAGCAGTACTTC.

The V and J genes are TRBV5-6 and TRBJ2-7, with D uncertain. V was clipped by 0 bases and J by 1 base, with 5 bases between them. Germline CDR1 and CDR2: SGHDT and YYEEEE. CDR3 length: 13 residues. The CDR3 DNA is TGTGCCAGCAGCTTGGGGCAGTCCTACGAGCAGTACTTC. Translating it yields CASSLGQSYEQYF.

This clone was seen a handful of times. The chain combines TRBV11-3 with TRBJ2-7; TRBD2 is a possible D gene (6 bases). Germline values: CDR1 SGHNT, CDR2 YENEEA. V lost 1 base to trimming and J lost 0 bases, with 19 bases between them. This CDR3 has 18 residues. The CDR3 nucleotides read TGTGCCAGCAGCTTAGTCCTCCCCGGGGGTTCGGGCTCCTACGAGCAGTACTTC. This translates into CASSLVLPGGSGSYEQYF.

V usage is TRBV10-3 and J usage is TRBJ1-5; TRBD1 agrees at 10 bases. The CDR3 sequence is 17 residues long. Germline-derived CDR1 and CDR2 are ENHRY and SYGVKD. Trimming took 3 bases from V and 7 from J; bases not matched to a gene: 12. CDR3 sequence (DNA): TGTGCCATCAGTGATCATCTGGGACAGGGGACCGGGCAGCCCCAGCATTTT. Protein product: CAISDHLGQGTGQPQHF.

This chain uses TRBV7-6 with TRBJ1-4; perhaps TRBD1 as D (6 bases). Trimming took off 7 bases at V and 1 base at J, with 19 bases between the two ends. The germline V gene encodes CDR1 SGHVS and CDR2 FNYEAQ. The CDR3 totals 17 residues. This chain's CDR3 is CASKRRGGGETNEKLFF. DNA for the CDR3: TGTGCCAGCAAGCGCCGGGGGGGCGGAGAAACTAATGAAAAACTGTTTTTT.

CDR3 sequence reads: CATSRENEAFF. For the CDR3, the DNA is TGTGCCACCAGCAGAGAAAATGAAGCTTTCTTT. The rearrangement links TRBV15 to TRBJ1-1; D is uncertain. Per the germline V gene, CDR1 is LNHNV and CDR2 is YYDKDF (reference sequence). Deletions cut 0 bases from V and 7 bases from J, with 3 bases between. The CDR3 has 11 residues.

This clone was observed a few times. This chain joins TRBV4-2 and TRBJ2-6; 7 nucleotides line up with TRBD1. CDR1 and CDR2 from the germline V gene are LGHNA and YNFKEQ. The CDR3 extends over 19 amino acids. Trimming removed 0 bases from V and 3 bases from J; junction bases left unmatched: 11. Here the CDR3 reads CASSQETGQALRGANVLTF. The CDR3 DNA reads TGTGCCAGCAGCCAAGAAACAGGACAGGCCTTGCGTGGGGCCAACGTCCTGACTTTC.

The genes are TRBV9 and TRBJ2-3; D is ambiguous. CDR3 size: 15 residues. Germline lookup yields CDR1 SGDLS and CDR2 YYNGEE. The V gene lost 0 bases and the J gene lost 2 bases, with 10 bases spanning the gap. The CDR3 DNA sequence: TGTGCCAGCAGCGTAGCTGGGGTTTTCACAGATACGCAGTATTTT. Its translation is CASSVAGVFTDTQYF.